What follows are 27 T cell receptor beta chains derived from one specimen sequenced in a study of Ad26.COV2.S vaccination and SARS-CoV-2 variants. Treatment: 19 received Ad26.COV2.S at low or high dose, single or two shots; 5 received placebo; per-sample allocation not given. Repertoires come from day 63 after the first vaccine or placebo injection. The repertoire was sequenced with immunoSEQ multiplex PCR; TCRdb's copy has only in-frame clones and lacks some. Counted here are around 450,000 clones, 85% to 90% occurring once; the ten biggest clones make up around 2.6%. Sequences were derived from peripheral blood, sampled in a trial of Ad26.COV2.S vaccine versus placebo. The source is a person aged 18-60 years who received the Ad26.COV2.S COVID-19 vaccine or a placebo.

The chain uses TRBV19 and TRBJ1-1; tentatively, D is TRBD1 (5 bases). V lost 3 bases and J lost 4, with 12 bases in between. Germline loops: CDR1 LNHDA, CDR2 SQIVND (reference sequence). The CDR3 extends over 14 amino acids. CDR3 in amino acids: CASSIGGPSTEAFF. Here the CDR3 DNA reads TGTGCCAGTAGTATTGGGGGTCCGAGCACTGAAGCTTTCTTT.

The chain couples TRBV3-1 (or the pseudogene TRBV3-2) to TRBJ2-1; 11 bases align to TRBD1. With 2 bases clipped from V and 4 bases from J, the junction kept 1 base outside the gene matches. Germline V gene lookup returns CDR1 LGHDT and CDR2 YNNKEL (reference sequence). CDR3 length: 15 amino acids. CDR3 DNA: TGTGCCAGCAGCCAATGGGACAGGGGGTACAATGAGCAGTTCTTC. Its translation is CASSQWDRGYNEQFF.

CDR3 DNA: TGTGCCAGCAGTCTGGACGGAAATCAGCCCCAGCATTTT. Protein: CASSLDGNQPQHF. The chain links TRBV28 to TRBJ1-5; D gene unclear. This CDR3 contains 13 residues. V was trimmed by 5 bases and J by 4 bases, leaving 9 bases between them. Germline CDR1 is MDHEN and CDR2 is SYDVKM.

J is TRBJ1-6 and V is TRBV19, with D uncertain. CDR3 length: 15 residues. Trimming pared 1 base from V and 3 bases from J, leaving 7 bases between. The germline gives CDR1 LNHDA, CDR2 SQIVND (reference sequence). CDR3 DNA: TGTGCCAGTAGTATAGGTTCAGTCTATAATTCACCCCTCCACTTT. It specifies CASSIGSVYNSPLHF. The full variable domain, with the rest looked up from reference TRBV19 and TRBJ1-6, is DGGITQSPKYLFRKEGQNVTLSCEQNLNHDAMYWYRQDPGQGLRLIYYSQIVNDFQKGDIAEGYSVSREKKESFPLTVTSAQKNPTAFYLCASSIGSVYNSPLHFGNGTRLTVT.

The rearrangement uses TRBV7-2 and TRBJ2-4; maybe TRBD2 (6 bases). This CDR3 has 13 residues. CDR1 and CDR2 from the germline V gene are SGHTA and FQGNSA. Trimming took off 5 bases at V and 6 bases at J, with 11 bases between the two ends. The CDR3 is CASSGPGVNIQYF. The CDR3 nucleotides read TGTGCCAGCAGCGGGCCGGGAGTAAACATTCAGTACTTC.

V usage is TRBV7-5 and J usage is TRBJ1-4; the DNA was not compared with TRBD1, the D call given in the table. TRBV7-5 is a pseudogene segment. The CDR3 spans 16 residues. CDR3 nucleotide sequence: TGTGTCAGAAGCTTTTCAGGGAACTCAACTAATGAAAAACTGTTTTTT. Amino acid sequence: CVRSFSGNSTNEKLFF.

The genes are TRBV4-3 and TRBJ1-6; D may be TRBD1 (6 bases). The V gene's germline CDR1 is LGHNA and CDR2 YSLEER. V was clipped by 4 bases and J by 7 bases, with 11 bases between them. This CDR3 comprises 14 residues. The CDR3 nucleotides read TGCGCCAGCAGCCGAGGGGACACCAATTCACCCCTCCACTTT. Translating it yields CASSRGDTNSPLHF.

This chain joins TRBV13 and TRBJ2-5, with TRBD1 identical over 12 bases. The CDR3 is 16 amino acids. Germline CDR1 reads PRHDT; CDR2 reads FYEKMQ (reference sequence). V shed 6 bases, J shed 5 bases, and the junction held 10 bases outside the gene matches. CDR3 in amino acids: CASRVTGTGGRETQYF. DNA of the CDR3: TGTGCCAGCAGAGTAACCGGGACAGGGGGCCGGGAGACCCAGTACTTC.

Remarks on this clone: The same CDR3 is also encoded by other DNA sequences in this sample. The chain employs TRBV19 and TRBJ2-1, with unresolved D. Germline V gene data show CDR1 as LNHDA and CDR2 as SQIVND (reference sequence). V lost 1 base and J 4 bases, leaving 5 bases between the germline ends. The CDR3 is made up of 13 amino acids. CDR3 residues: CASSIGQYNEQFF. The CDR3, as DNA: TGTGCCAGTAGTATAGGTCAGTACAATGAGCAGTTCTTC.

This chain links TRBV6-5 with TRBJ1-2, with 7 bases fitting TRBD1. The CDR3 spans 13 residues. The germline CDR1 and CDR2 sequences are MNHEY and SVGAGI. The junction had 8 bases not matched to a gene; V was cut back by 6 bases and J by 7 bases. The CDR3: CASSSTGLGGYTF. The CDR3 bases are TGTGCCAGCAGCTCGACAGGGTTAGGTGGCTACACCTTC.

V gene TRBV6-6 combines with J gene TRBJ1-2; D unclear. Deletions cut 7 bases from V and 2 bases from J, with 17 bases between. Germline assignment: CDR1 MNHNY and CDR2 SVGAGI (reference sequence). The CDR3 runs 15 residues. CDR3 sequence (DNA): TGTGCCAGCACCCTCTATGCGGGCTTGAACTATGGCTACACCTTC. It encodes CASTLYAGLNYGYTF.

The chain recombines TRBV7-3 with TRBJ2-1; no definite D call. CDR1 and CDR2 from the germline V gene are SGHTA and FQGTGA. The CDR3 consists of 15 residues. V was cut by 2 bases and J by 5 bases, with 13 bases left in between. The CDR3 coding sequence is TGTGCCAGCAGCTTATTGGGTAATGGGGACAATGAGCAGTTCTTC. Residues: CASSLLGNGDNEQFF.

V usage is TRBV7-2 and J usage is TRBJ1-2; D is undetermined. Trimming left V 2 bases short and J 4 bases short, with 17 bases between. This CDR3 has 16 residues. In germline, CDR1 is SGHTA, CDR2 FQGNSA. CDR3 in amino acids: CASSLSEGGSPYGYTF. CDR3 coding DNA: TGTGCCAGCAGCTTAAGCGAGGGCGGGTCTCCCTATGGCTACACCTTC. The full variable domain, rest sourced from reference TRBV7-2 and TRBJ1-2, is GAGVSQSPSNKVTEKGKDVELRCDPISGHTALYWYRQSLGQGLEFLIYFQGNSAPDKSGLPSDRFSAERTGGSVSTLTIQRTQQEDSAVYLCASSLSEGGSPYGYTFGSGTRLTVV.

The chain combines TRBV6-2 or TRBV6-3 with TRBJ2-3; 10 positions agree with TRBD2. This CDR3 is built from 16 residues. Germline V CDR1 and CDR2: MNHEY, SVGEGT. J lost 3 bases, V lost 5 bases, and 8 bases had no gene match. The CDR3 DNA sequence: TGTGCCAGCAGTCACATAGCGGGAGGTGGAACAGATACGCAGTATTTT. Amino acid sequence: CASSHIAGGGTDTQYF.

The J gene is TRBJ1-1, the V gene TRBV5-6; D is unclear. Trimming stripped 0 bases from V and 2 bases from J, with 8 bases between. CDR1 is SGHDT, CDR2 YYEEEE, per germline. The length of the CDR3 is 14 residues. CDR3 coding DNA: TGTGCCAGCAGCTTGGTGGGCGGCAACACTGAAGCTTTCTTT. Translating gives CASSLVGGNTEAFF.

This clone has a single count. The V call is TRBV20-1, the J call TRBJ2-2; D possibly corresponds to TRBD1 (6 bases). Germline-derived CDR1 and CDR2 are DFQATT and SNEGSKA (reference sequence). With 3 bases removed from V and 6 bases from J, the gap between germline ends came to 14 bases. The CDR3 is 14 amino acids. This CDR3 reads CSASFTGSPGELFF. The DNA for the CDR3 is TGCAGTGCTAGTTTTACAGGGTCACCCGGGGAGCTGTTTTTT.

This chain connects TRBV3-1 (or the pseudogene TRBV3-2) to TRBJ2-2, with D unclear. The ends were cut back, 1 base at V and 5 bases at J, with 8 bases in the middle. The germline V gene has CDR1 LGHDT and CDR2 YNNKEL (reference sequence). The CDR3 totals 14 residues. CDR3 amino acids: CASSQAQNTGELFF. CDR3 DNA sequence: TGTGCCAGCAGCCAAGCGCAGAATACCGGGGAGCTGTTTTTT.

V and J are TRBV11-1 and TRBJ2-3; D unclear. CDR3 length: 15 amino acids. Germline V gene lookup returns CDR1 SGHAT and CDR2 FQDESV (reference sequence). Trimming took off 0 bases at V and 1 base at J, with 8 bases between the two ends. The CDR3 nucleotides are TGTGCCAGCAGCTTAGCGACCCCGGGCACAGATACGCAGTATTTT. It specifies CASSLATPGTDTQYF. Variable domain in full (rest from reference TRBV11-1 and TRBJ2-3): EAEVAQSPRYKITEKSQAVAFWCDPISGHATLYWYRQILGQGPELLVQFQDESVVDDSQLPKDRFSAERLKGVDSTLKIQPAELGDSAMYLCASSLATPGTDTQYFGPGTRLTVL.

The rearrangement joins TRBV11-3 to TRBJ1-1, with unresolved D. The V end was cut by 5 bases, the J end by 3 bases, with 10 bases between. Germline assignment: CDR1 SGHNT and CDR2 YENEEA. CDR3 size: 13 residues. CDR3 loop: CASSILTDTEAFF. For the CDR3, the DNA is TGTGCCAGCAGCATACTTACGGACACTGAAGCTTTCTTT.

This clone appeared a few times. This chain joins TRBV19 and TRBJ1-5, with TRBD1 matching over 7 bases. The CDR3 has 15 residues. CDR1 and CDR2 from the germline V gene are LNHDA and SQIVND (reference sequence). V dropped 1 base and J dropped 6; count of bases not matched to a gene: 6. This CDR3 reads CASSIVQGLGQPQHF. In nucleotides, the CDR3 is TGTGCCAGTAGTATAGTACAGGGGCTAGGTCAGCCCCAGCATTTT.

Comments on this clone: Within the sample, other DNA sequences also encode this same CDR3. The chain is built from TRBV20-1 and TRBJ1-1; a weak D match, TRBD1 (6 bases). The length of the CDR3 is 12 residues. CDR1 DFQATT and CDR2 SNEGSKA come from the germline V gene (reference sequence). V was shortened by 3 bases and J by 3 bases, with 8 bases between the two germline ends. CDR3 amino acids: CSASRGDTEAFF. As DNA, the CDR3 is TGCAGTGCTAGTAGGGGGGACACTGAAGCTTTCTTT.

The genes are TRBV28 and TRBJ2-7; D remains unclear. The V end was cut by 5 bases, the J end by 3 bases, with 14 bases between. The CDR3 covers 14 residues. The germline V gene has CDR1 MDHEN and CDR2 SYDVKM. This chain's CDR3 is CASSPGLVHYEQYF. The CDR3 nucleotides are TGTGCCAGCAGTCCCGGGCTGGTACACTACGAGCAGTACTTC.

This chain links TRBV11-2 with TRBJ1-6; a possible D gene is TRBD1 (6 bases). Germline CDR1 is SGHAT and CDR2 is FQNNGV. V lost 2 bases and J 8 bases, leaving 10 bases between the germline ends. This CDR3 has 14 residues. The CDR3 DNA reads as TGTGCCAGCAGCTTAAGGAGGGGGGATTCACCCCTCCACTTT. Its protein is CASSLRRGDSPLHF.

This chain connects TRBV7-2 to TRBJ2-1; 15 nucleotides agree with TRBD2. Germline loops: CDR1 SGHTA, CDR2 FQGNSA. CDR3 length: 17 residues. V dropped 5 bases and J dropped 7; count of bases not matched to a gene: 9. The CDR3, as DNA: TGTGCCAGCAGCGCCAGGACTAGCGGGGGGGTCAAGAATGAGCAGTTCTTC. Protein product: CASSARTSGGVKNEQFF.

The chain has TRBV6-4 and TRBJ2-1; tentatively, D is TRBD2 (5 bases). There are 13 residues in the CDR3. V lost 4 bases to trimming and J lost 8 bases, with 12 bases between them. Per germline, CDR1 MRHNA and CDR2 SNTAGT. For the CDR3, the DNA is TGTGCCAGCAGTGCTACTAGTTCATATGAGCAGTTCTTC. This sequence encodes CASSATSSYEQFF.

The chain uses TRBV3-1 (or the pseudogene TRBV3-2) and TRBJ2-1, with 15 bases identical to TRBD2. Germline lookup yields CDR1 LGHDT and CDR2 YNNKEL (reference sequence). Losses at the gene ends were 5 bases for V and 9 bases for J; bases not matched to a gene: 5. The CDR3 runs 15 residues. The CDR3 loop is CASSSGTSGRIEQFF. The CDR3 DNA follows: TGTGCCAGCAGCTCCGGGACTAGCGGGAGGATTGAGCAGTTCTTC.

The count of this clone is one. This chain links TRBV11-2 with TRBJ1-1; D is unresolved. Germline values: CDR1 SGHAT, CDR2 FQNNGV. CDR3 length: 13 residues. The germline V and J ends were trimmed by 3 bases and 3 bases, with 8 bases remaining between them. CDR3 amino acids: CASSFQFDTEAFF. The CDR3 nucleotides are TGTGCCAGCAGCTTTCAGTTCGACACTGAAGCTTTCTTT.